This section outlines one T cell receptor beta chain sequence together with its context. This clone was detected once. Its specific antigen is unknown. No base qualities exist here, and no much larger clone lies one base off it. The label giving this sample's time point can be read as: week 47, end of study. A 20-mer mutant IDH1 peptide at 300 micrograms in Montanide made up each vaccine dose, which was injected subcutaneously together with topical imiquimod. Across visits V03 through V10, patients got a total of eight vaccinations, given in weeks 1, 3, 5, 7, 11, 15, 19 and 23. Donors had newly diagnosed WHO grade 3 or 4 IDH1-mutant astrocytomas with loss of nuclear ATRX. The samples were drawn from NOA16, a multicentre, single-arm, open-label phase I trial in Germany that tested a mutant IDH1 peptide vaccine in humans for the first time. Genomic DNA for TCRB sequencing was extracted from EDTA blood using the DNeasy Blood and Tissue Kit.

V gives up 4 bases and J gives up 12 bases, and the segment between their germline ends measures 16 bases. The germline V gene provides CDR1 SGHDN and CDR2 FVKESK. The CDR3 measures 13 amino acids from cysteine to phenylalanine. Of the read, only the CDR3 DNA is kept; its 39 bases are in frame from base 1. This record belongs to a study of a mutant IDH1 vaccine in newly diagnosed glioma (dated by TCRdb to the early 2020s). Turning to the overall study: Vaccination was initiated 4-6 weeks after radiotherapy alone, or concurrently with temozolomide cycles in the chemotherapy-containing groups. The week-35 safety follow-up took place at visit V12, and the week-47 end of study took place at visit V13. For exploratory analyses, longitudinal TCRB deep sequencing was carried out in roughly 25 treated patients wherever samples were available. Peripheral blood was drawn at six visits: V03 (baseline), V05, V07, V10, V12 and V13. Before enrollment, patients had received standard therapy of radiotherapy alone, temozolomide alone, or radiochemotherapy with temozolomide; most received the combination. Of the approximately 30 treated patients, around 62% were male and about 40% were female, and a mean age of approximately 40 years was recorded.

The paper as a whole reports these results and caveats: Immune responses induced by the vaccine were seen in around 93% of patients across multiple MHC alleles. PBMC samples for TCRB deep sequencing were selected based on availability. Pseudoprogression appeared unrelated to alterations in the top peripheral T cell clonotypes detected by TCRB sequencing. It was noted by the authors that analyses of patient blood samples could not be reproduced owing to sample limitations.

The library was made by the immunoSEQ multiplex PCR assay. Following the manufacturer's protocol, the hsTCRB Kit was used to amplify rearranged TCR beta chain sequences. Sequencing of TCRB libraries was carried out on an Illumina MiSeq. Regarding the original processing steps: Demultiplexing, trimming and gene mapping were performed with the kit vendor's proprietary platform. The clones in this table, taken by TCRdb from immuneACCESS, are in-frame only. Not every clone is retained; where verified, under half of the shortfall comes from an unresolved V gene, and the cause of the rest is unknown. Clone size and V and J calls were adopted from that table, with D and trimming inferred from the DNA. Counted in this sample were 40,000 to 45,000 clones; roughly 82% of them appeared once. The ten top clones hold roughly a sixth of the sample.

The receptor's source is a man between 18 and 35 years old with glioma. Some clones in this sample may be carry-over from other donors' samples. Source: PBMCs, taken from a glioma patient whose treatment included an IDH1 peptide vaccine. The sequence is built from TRBV14 and TRBJ2-1, with the D assignment possibly TRBD1 or TRBD2, given 6 matching bases for each. The nucleotide sequence reads TGTGCCAGCAGCCTGGTCTCGGGGGCTTGGCAGTTCTTC. The resulting protein is CASSLVSGAWQFF.